The clone carrying this T cell receptor (beta chain) was picked up many times. The data were obtained in a study of T cells after yellow fever vaccination. From the 5' RACE reads, TCRdb called clonotypes with MiXCR, one entry per CDR3 protein. The data contain about 45,000 distinct CDR3 sequences, 6.8% of them singletons. The CDR3 is made up of 14 amino acids. V lost 2 bases and J 0 bases, leaving 7 bases between the germline ends. Per germline, CDR1 SGHKS and CDR2 YYEKEE (reference sequence). The specimen comprised CD8+ T cells not binding an NS4B(214-222) dextramer, sorted from PBMCs, sampled 45 days after the yellow fever booster vaccination. The receptor's source is a man aged 25-45 years who received the YFV17D yellow fever vaccine. The V call is TRBV5-5, the J call TRBJ2-3, with a tentative D call TRBD2 (6 bases). This CDR3 reads CASSFSGSTDTQYF. The CDR3 coding sequence is TGTGCCAGCAGCTTTAGCGGAAGCACAGATACGCAGTATTTT.